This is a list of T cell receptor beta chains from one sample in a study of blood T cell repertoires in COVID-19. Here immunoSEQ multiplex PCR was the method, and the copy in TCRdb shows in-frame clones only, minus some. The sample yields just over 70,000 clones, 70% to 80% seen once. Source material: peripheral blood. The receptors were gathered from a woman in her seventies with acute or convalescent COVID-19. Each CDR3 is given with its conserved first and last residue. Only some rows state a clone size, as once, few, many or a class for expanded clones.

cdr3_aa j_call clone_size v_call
CASSFTGTNYNEQFF TRBJ2-1 NA TRBV5-1
CASSLKQVRQFF TRBJ2-1 few TRBV3-1/TRBV3-2
CASSEYEGQGLSF TRBJ1-2 NA TRBV25-1
CASSLDRFYGYTF TRBJ1-2 few TRBV12-3/TRBV12-4
CASSKSQGRYGYTF TRBJ1-2 NA TRBV28
CASRRTPYEQYF TRBJ2-7 NA TRBV12-3/TRBV12-4
CASRGAVETQYF TRBJ2-5 NA TRBV28
CAWRLAPMSFSYNEQFF TRBJ2-1 few TRBV30
CASSQLGQGNYGYTF TRBJ1-2 NA TRBV6-2/TRBV6-3
CASSSRGGETNEKLFF TRBJ1-4 NA TRBV5-1
CASSGNRDRRNEQFF TRBJ2-1 NA TRBV27
CSSHLAGYYGYTF TRBJ1-2 few TRBV29-1
CATSDTGMAGANVLTF TRBJ2-6 NA TRBV24-1
CAISESTVSNYGYTF TRBJ1-2 NA TRBV10-3
CASSSGPEAFF TRBJ1-1 NA TRBV28
CASKWTGANTGELFF TRBJ2-2 NA TRBV27
CASRVQGFTGELFF TRBJ2-2 NA TRBV2
CASLALQANSYEQYF TRBJ2-7 NA TRBV6-5
CASSLTGGGVAGNTIYF TRBJ1-3 NA TRBV28
CASRMDRGDSGNTIYF TRBJ1-3 NA TRBV6-8
CASSFYGRADTGELFF TRBJ2-2 NA TRBV7-6
CASSLEGGTKETQYF TRBJ2-5 NA TRBV11-3
CASSLNTARGNTIYF TRBJ1-3 NA TRBV5-1
CASSIDRGEQYF TRBJ2-7 NA TRBV19
CARSSCRGLAKNIQYF TRBJ2-4 NA TRBV5-3
CASSFGAVQETQYF TRBJ2-5 NA TRBV7-9
CASSSSTLSPLHF TRBJ1-6 NA TRBV7-2
CASSTGSNEQFF TRBJ2-1 NA TRBV2
CASSSEDWVSNYGYTF TRBJ1-2 NA TRBV28
CASSSPKNTIYF TRBJ1-3 once TRBV7-9
CATIRRGVNTEAFF TRBJ1-1 NA TRBV13
CASSLVPGTSGSREQFF TRBJ2-1 NA TRBV7-2
CASSPEMTGVGHGYTF TRBJ1-2 NA TRBV18
CASNPSRAGSGPEAFF TRBJ1-1 NA TRBV2
CASSSVGGANTEAFF TRBJ1-1 few TRBV5-1
CATRDRSTDTQYF TRBJ2-3 NA TRBV6-5
CASSLDGRLDGYTF TRBJ1-2 NA TRBV5-1
CAWNPGTGGVSTEAFF TRBJ1-1 NA TRBV30
CASSPSRGTNQPQHF TRBJ1-5 NA TRBV7-2
CASSFGRVGGYEQYF TRBJ2-7 NA TRBV5-6
CASSQDKTDKTF TRBJ1-2 NA TRBV3-1/TRBV3-2
CASSPLGQGAHEQYF TRBJ2-7 NA TRBV7-3
CASREGQSYNSPLHF TRBJ1-6 NA TRBV2
CASSQGAKTKGSPLHF TRBJ1-6 NA TRBV4-1
CASRLGQVKPEAFF TRBJ1-1 few TRBV7-9
CASSSGLLNTEAFF TRBJ1-1 NA TRBV9
CASTLGQRDNSPLHF TRBJ1-6 NA TRBV6-5
CASSSYPGPYEQYF TRBJ2-7 NA TRBV5-8
CASGGQAFSGNTIYF TRBJ1-3 NA TRBV2
CASSLTGQGTDTQYF TRBJ2-3 NA TRBV5-6
CASSVGTVTDTQYF TRBJ2-3 NA TRBV9
CASSPLSGGGDTEAFF TRBJ1-1 NA TRBV28
CAISEMTEKEAFF TRBJ1-1 NA TRBV10-3
CSVELDRGLSYEQYF TRBJ2-7 NA TRBV29-1
CASSDSGQATDTQYF TRBJ2-3 NA TRBV6-4
CASSQRTGKNTGELFF TRBJ2-2 few TRBV5-1
CASSLGDRSNQPQHF TRBJ1-5 NA TRBV11-3
CASSSSGRAEAFF TRBJ1-1 NA TRBV7-3
CASSLGGTGLGYTF TRBJ1-2 many TRBV28